Below, 15 T cell receptor beta chains from the same sample are listed, as sequenced in a study of cytomegalovirus exposure and HLA in healthy donors. The PCR was carried out with 60 Vbeta primers and 13 Jbeta primers. TCRdb keeps only in-frame clones here, not all; method: immunoSEQ multiplex PCR. The table records more than 60,000 clones, around 80% of them present only once. Sequencing was carried out using PBMCs. Every receptor here comes from a man aged 70-80 years in good health and CMV-seropositive.

This clone was observed once. The gene calls are TRBV7-9 and TRBJ1-2, with D tentatively TRBD1 (6 bases). V lost 2 bases to trimming and J lost 2 bases, with 9 bases between them. This CDR3 is built from 14 residues. Germline CDR1 reads SEHNR; CDR2 reads FQNEAQ (reference sequence). The CDR3 reads CASSLTGTNYGYTF. The CDR3 DNA sequence: TGTGCCAGCAGCTTAACAGGGACAAACTATGGCTACACCTTC. Filled out from reference TRBV7-9 and TRBJ1-2, the complete variable domain reads DTGVSQNPRHKITKRGQNVTFRCDPISEHNRLYWYRQTLGQGPEFLTYFQNEAQLEKSRLLSDRFSAERPKGSFSTLEIQRTEQGDSAMYLCASSLTGTNYGYTFGSGTRLTVV.

The chain has TRBV5-1 and TRBJ1-4; maybe TRBD1 (6 bases). The CDR3 totals 14 residues. Trimming left V 2 bases short and J 8 bases short, with 13 bases between. Germline V gives CDR1 SGHRS, CDR2 YFSETQ. CDR3 in amino acids: CASSFGPTGEKLFF. CDR3 nucleotides: TGCGCCAGCAGCTTCGGGCCTACAGGGGAAAAACTGTTTTTT.

The genes are TRBV5-8 and TRBJ1-5, with D uncertain. Trimming shortened V by 2 bases and J by 7 bases, and 13 bases separated the two germline ends. This CDR3 contains 14 residues. Germline CDR1 reads SGHTS; CDR2 reads YDEGEE. CDR3 DNA: TGTGCCAGCAGCTTCCTCGATGTGAGGCAGCCCCAGCATTTT. It codes for CASSFLDVRQPQHF.

The V and J genes are TRBV5-1 and TRBJ2-6; perhaps TRBD1 as D (6 bases). Germline V gene data show CDR1 as SGHRS and CDR2 as YFSETQ. The V end lost 2 bases, the J end lost 4 bases, and 10 bases lay between the germline ends. This CDR3 region has 15 residues. In nucleotides, the CDR3 is TGCGCCAGCAGCTTTACAGGGACCGGGGCCAACGTCCTGACTTTC. Translation gives CASSFTGTGANVLTF.

The chain carries TRBV9 and TRBJ2-1, with 7 bases aligning to TRBD2. J was trimmed by 0 bases and V by 0 bases; bases with no gene match: 0. The CDR3 has 15 residues. Germline CDR1 reads SGDLS; CDR2 reads YYNGEE. CDR3 residues: CASSVAGGSYNEQFF. DNA for the CDR3: TGTGCCAGCAGCGTAGCGGGGGGCTCCTACAATGAGCAGTTCTTC.

The J gene is TRBJ2-6, the V gene TRBV9; D uncertain. This CDR3 comprises 15 residues. Germline V gives CDR1 SGDLS, CDR2 YYNGEE. Trimming took off 3 bases at V and 4 bases at J, with 11 bases between the two ends. CDR3 sequence reads: CASSASRSGANVLTF. CDR3 coding DNA: TGTGCCAGCAGCGCCTCCCGGTCCGGGGCCAACGTCCTGACTTTC.

This rearrangement joins TRBV2 to TRBJ1-2; a weak D match, TRBD1 (6 bases). There are 16 residues in the CDR3. V lost 2 bases to trimming and J lost 7 bases, with 20 bases between them. CDR1 is SNHLY and CDR2 is FYNNEI in the germline V gene. The chain's CDR3 is CASSETLSQGTGGYTF. As DNA, the CDR3 is TGTGCCAGCAGTGAAACCCTTTCCCAGGGGACGGGTGGCTACACCTTC. The variable domain in full, with the rest retrieved from reference TRBV2 and TRBJ1-2, is EPEVTQTPSHQVTQMGQEVILRCVPISNHLYFYWYRQILGQKVEFLVSFYNNEISEKSEIFDDQFSVERPDGSNFTLKIRSTKLEDSAMYFCASSETLSQGTGGYTFGSGTRLTVV.

The gene calls are TRBV29-1 and TRBJ2-7; D possibly corresponds to TRBD1 (5 bases). The CDR3 has 12 amino acids. The V end lost 6 bases, the J end lost 0 bases, and 9 bases lay between the germline ends. Per the germline V gene, CDR1 is SQVTM and CDR2 is ANQGSEA. The CDR3 here is CSVATASYEQYF. As DNA, the CDR3 is TGCAGCGTAGCGACAGCCTCCTACGAGCAGTACTTC.

V gene TRBV30 combines with J gene TRBJ2-1; 11 nucleotides match TRBD2. This CDR3 has 13 residues. Trimming removed 3 bases from V and 6 bases from J; junction bases left unmatched: 1. CDR1 GTSNPN and CDR2 SVGIG come from the germline V gene (reference sequence). The CDR3 spells CAWRLAGANEQFF. The DNA for the CDR3 is TGTGCCTGGAGACTAGCGGGGGCCAATGAGCAGTTCTTC.

The chain is built from TRBV28 and TRBJ2-7; possible D gene TRBD1, 5 bases. The CDR3 sequence is 12 residues long. The V gene lost 5 bases and the J gene lost 3 bases, with 8 bases spanning the gap. In germline, CDR1 is MDHEN, CDR2 SYDVKM. The CDR3 loop reads CASSGAFYEQYF. The CDR3 DNA is TGTGCCAGCAGTGGGGCCTTCTACGAGCAGTACTTC.

This clone was found once. The genes are TRBV27 and TRBJ1-1; TRBD1 aligns across 7 bases. Trimming took 6 bases from V and 4 from J; bases not matched to a gene: 5. The CDR3 totals 13 residues. Germline loops: CDR1 MNHEY, CDR2 SMNVEV (reference sequence). The CDR3 coding sequence is TGTGCCAGCAGCCGACAGGGAGGCACTGAAGCTTTCTTT. Protein sequence: CASSRQGGTEAFF.

CDR3 amino acids: CASRPVTDTQYF. DNA for the CDR3: TGTGCCAGCAGACCAGTGACAGATACGCAGTATTTT. The V call is TRBV6-1, the J call TRBJ2-3; D not certain. The germline V gene encodes CDR1 MNHNS and CDR2 SASEGT. The CDR3 loop spans 12 amino acids. With 6 bases removed from V and 3 bases from J, the gap between germline ends came to 7 bases.

This chain joins TRBV4-1 and TRBJ1-6; D may be TRBD1 (5 bases). The V and J ends lost 1 base and 4 bases respectively, with 8 bases between them. The CDR3 runs 15 residues. Germline V gene data show CDR1 as MGHRA and CDR2 as YSYEKL. CDR3 in amino acids: CASSQGQQYNSPLHF. CDR3 DNA sequence: TGCGCCAGCAGCCAAGGACAGCAATATAATTCACCCCTCCACTTT.

Concerning this clone: Other nucleotide sequences in the sample specify the same CDR3. The chain carries TRBV9 and TRBJ2-5; 8 bases agree with TRBD1. Trimming at V came to 2 bases and at J to 5 bases, leaving 5 bases not matched to a gene. Germline V gene lookup returns CDR1 SGDLS and CDR2 YYNGEE. The CDR3 spans 14 residues. CDR3: CASSVQGAWETQYF. The CDR3 region has the DNA TGTGCCAGCAGCGTCCAGGGGGCATGGGAGACCCAGTACTTC.

The chain has TRBV7-9 and TRBJ2-6, with 7 bases fitting TRBD1. The V gene's germline CDR1 is SEHNR and CDR2 FQNEAQ (reference sequence). CDR3 size: 19 residues. V trimming: 1 base; J trimming: 3 bases; junction bases outside the gene matches: 12. CDR3 residues: CASSLGAGGTLFGANVLTF. DNA for the CDR3: TGTGCCAGCAGCTTAGGCGCAGGGGGTACGCTCTTTGGGGCCAACGTCCTGACTTTC.